This T cell receptor beta chain was recovered during a study of monozygotic twins with inflammatory bowel disease. Broader study findings: Immunosuppressive treatments differing between patients may have added repertoire variability. Healthy co-twins had higher TCRbeta inverse Simpson diversity than their IBD twins.

After re-calling the 5' RACE reads, TCRdb lists one entry per CDR3 protein, DNA absent. This sample's clone table lists fewer than 200,000 distinct CDR3 sequences. A remark on this clonotype: Its target is not known.

The CDR3 contains 15 residues. Germline V lookup: CDR1 ENHRY, CDR2 SYGVKD. Each donor had more than 2 ml of blood drawn. The sample consisted of blood. The source is a human donor with ulcerative colitis or Crohn's disease, or a healthy co-twin of an affected twin (not recorded which). The gene calls are TRBV10-3 and TRBJ2-7; the D call of TRBD2 rests on TCRdb alone, since no DNA is present to check it. CDR3 loop: CAISVGEELTYEQYF.